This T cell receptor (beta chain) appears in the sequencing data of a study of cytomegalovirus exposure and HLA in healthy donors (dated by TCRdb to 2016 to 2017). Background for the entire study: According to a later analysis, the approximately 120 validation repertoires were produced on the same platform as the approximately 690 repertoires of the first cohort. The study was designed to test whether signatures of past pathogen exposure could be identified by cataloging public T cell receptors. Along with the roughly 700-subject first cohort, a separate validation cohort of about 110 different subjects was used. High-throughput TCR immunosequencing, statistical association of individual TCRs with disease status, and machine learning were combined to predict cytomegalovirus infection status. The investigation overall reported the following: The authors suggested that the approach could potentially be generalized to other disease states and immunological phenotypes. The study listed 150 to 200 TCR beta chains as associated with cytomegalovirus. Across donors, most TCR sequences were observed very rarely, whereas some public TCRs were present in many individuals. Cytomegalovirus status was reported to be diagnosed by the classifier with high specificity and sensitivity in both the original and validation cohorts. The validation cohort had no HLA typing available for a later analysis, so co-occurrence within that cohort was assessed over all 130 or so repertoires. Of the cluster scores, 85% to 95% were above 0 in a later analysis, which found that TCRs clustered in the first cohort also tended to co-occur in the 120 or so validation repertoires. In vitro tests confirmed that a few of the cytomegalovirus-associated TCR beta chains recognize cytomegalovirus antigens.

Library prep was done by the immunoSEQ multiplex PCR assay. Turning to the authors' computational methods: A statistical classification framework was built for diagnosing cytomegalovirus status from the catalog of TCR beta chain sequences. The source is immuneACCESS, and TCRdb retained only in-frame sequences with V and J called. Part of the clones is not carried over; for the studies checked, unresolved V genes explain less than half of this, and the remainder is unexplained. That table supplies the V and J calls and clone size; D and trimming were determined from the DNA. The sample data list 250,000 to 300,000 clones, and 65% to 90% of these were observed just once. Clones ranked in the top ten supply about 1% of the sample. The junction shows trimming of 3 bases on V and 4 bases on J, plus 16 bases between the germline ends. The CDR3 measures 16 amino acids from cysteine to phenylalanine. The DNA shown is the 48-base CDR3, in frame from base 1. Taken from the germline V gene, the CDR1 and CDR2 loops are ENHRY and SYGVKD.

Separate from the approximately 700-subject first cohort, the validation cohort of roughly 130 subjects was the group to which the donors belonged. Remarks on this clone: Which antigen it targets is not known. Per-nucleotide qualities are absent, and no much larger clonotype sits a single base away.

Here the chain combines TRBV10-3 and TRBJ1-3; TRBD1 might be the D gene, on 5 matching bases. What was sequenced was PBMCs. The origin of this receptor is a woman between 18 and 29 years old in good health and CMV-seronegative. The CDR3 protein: CAISDVAGGLGNTIYF. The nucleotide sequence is TGTGCCATCAGTGATGTGGCCGGGGGTTTAGGAAACACCATATATTTT.